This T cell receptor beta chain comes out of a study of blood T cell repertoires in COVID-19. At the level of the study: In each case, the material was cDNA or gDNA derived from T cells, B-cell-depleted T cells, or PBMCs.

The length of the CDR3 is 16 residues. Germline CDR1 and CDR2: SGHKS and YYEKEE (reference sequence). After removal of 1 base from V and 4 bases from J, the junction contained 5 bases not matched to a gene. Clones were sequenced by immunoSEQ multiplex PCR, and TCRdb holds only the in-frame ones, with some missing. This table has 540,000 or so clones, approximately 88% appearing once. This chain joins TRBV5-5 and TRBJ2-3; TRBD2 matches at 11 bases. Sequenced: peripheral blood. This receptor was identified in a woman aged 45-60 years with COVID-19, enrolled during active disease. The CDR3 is CASSLTSGGGSDTQYF. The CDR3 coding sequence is TGTGCCAGCAGCTTGACTAGCGGGGGAGGTTCAGATACGCAGTATTTT. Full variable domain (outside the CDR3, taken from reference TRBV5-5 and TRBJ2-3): DAGVTQSPTHLIKTRGQQVTLRCSPISGHKSVSWYQQVLGQGPQFIFQYYEKEERGRGNFPDRFSARQFPNYSSELNVNALLLGDSALYLCASSLTSGGGSDTQYFGPGTRLTVL.